Each of the 24 T cell receptor beta chains below was sequenced from the same sample in a study of immune cell composition in non-small cell lung cancer. The assay was immunoSEQ multiplex PCR, and TCRdb's table has in-frame clones only and misses some. The table records 5,200 or so clones, approximately 90% of them present only once. Normal lung was taken at the farthest possible site, at least 3 cm from tumour. Source material: non-adjacent lung tissue. The receptors were sampled from a human donor with non-small cell lung cancer. Some clones in this sample may be carry-over from other donors' samples.

V and J are TRBV5-1 and TRBJ2-1, with 11 nucleotides matching TRBD2. Germline V lookup: CDR1 SGHRS, CDR2 YFSETQ. V shed 1 base and J 8 bases; nucleotides not matched to a gene: 5. CDR3 length equals 15 residues. The CDR3 bases are TGCGCCAGCAGCTTGATACTAGCGGGAGTGGATGAGCAGTTCTTC. Translation gives CASSLILAGVDEQFF.

The rearrangement joins TRBV5-1 to TRBJ2-5, with 9 bases identical to TRBD1. After removal of 4 bases from V and 1 base from J, the junction contained 8 bases not matched to a gene. The CDR3 is made up of 16 amino acids. CDR1 SGHRS and CDR2 YFSETQ come from the germline V gene. CDR3 sequence reads: CASSDGTGRPQETQYF. Written as DNA, the CDR3 is TGCGCCAGCAGCGACGGGACAGGGAGGCCCCAAGAGACCCAGTACTTC.

The chain recombines TRBV7-2 with TRBJ2-1; D is unclear. CDR3 length: 15 residues. Trimming removed 3 bases from V and 0 bases from J, with 9 bases in between. Per the germline V gene, CDR1 is SGHTA and CDR2 is FQGNSA. In nucleotides, the CDR3 is TGTGCCAGCAGCTTCCGGGTCGACTCCTACAATGAGCAGTTCTTC. This sequence encodes CASSFRVDSYNEQFF.

V usage is TRBV7-9 and J usage is TRBJ2-7; no clear D. The CDR3 has 11 residues. The germline CDR1 and CDR2 sequences are SEHNR and FQNEAQ (reference sequence). V was pared by 5 bases and J by 1 base, with 3 bases between. The CDR3 nucleotides are TGTGCCAGCAGCCCGTCCTACGAGCAGTACTTC. Translation gives CASSPSYEQYF.

The chain has TRBV2 and TRBJ2-1; TRBD2 might be the D (5 bases). Germline loops: CDR1 SNHLY, CDR2 FYNNEI. The V end was cut by 4 bases, the J end by 6 bases, with 13 bases between. This CDR3 is built from 14 residues. The CDR3 protein is CASSVEAKGNEQFF. The CDR3 DNA is TGTGCCAGCAGTGTGGAGGCTAAAGGCAATGAGCAGTTCTTC.

The V and J genes are TRBV27 and TRBJ2-1; TRBD2 is a possible D gene (6 bases). Looked up from germline, CDR1 is MNHEY and CDR2 is SMNVEV (reference sequence). Trimming stripped 7 bases from V and 1 base from J, with 17 bases between. CDR3 length equals 16 residues. CDR3: CASIPTGSKSYNEQFF. CDR3 nucleotides: TGTGCCAGCATCCCGACCGGGAGTAAGTCCTACAATGAGCAGTTCTTC.

V and J are TRBV30 and TRBJ2-5; 13 bases are a match to TRBD2. CDR1 and CDR2 (germline): GTSNPN, SVGIG (reference sequence). This CDR3 spans 17 amino acids. Unmatched junction bases numbered 10, after V lost 2 bases and J lost 4 bases. CDR3 nucleotide sequence: TGTGCCTGGAGTTTGATCGGGACTAGCGGGATTGGAGAGACCCAGTACTTC. This translates into CAWSLIGTSGIGETQYF.

In its sample, this clone was seen a few times. The V call is TRBV5-4, the J call TRBJ2-2; 9 bases match TRBD2. Trimming removed 5 bases from V and 5 bases from J; junction bases left unmatched: 13. Germline loops: CDR1 SGHNT, CDR2 YYREEE (reference sequence). This CDR3 has 17 amino acids. CDR3 residues: CASSPGAGGDETGELFF. The CDR3 DNA reads as TGTGCCAGCAGTCCAGGAGCGGGAGGAGACGAGACCGGGGAGCTGTTTTTT. The whole variable domain, filled in from reference TRBV5-4 and TRBJ2-2, reads ETGVTQSPTHLIKTRGQQVTLRCSSQSGHNTVSWYQQALGQGPQFIFQYYREEENGRGNFPPRFSGLQFPNYSSELNVNALELDDSALYLCASSPGAGGDETGELFFGEGSRLTVL.

This chain connects TRBV25-1 to TRBJ2-7; 11 bases line up with TRBD1. Trimming removed 6 bases from V and 3 bases from J; junction bases left unmatched: 4. Germline V gives CDR1 MGHDK, CDR2 SYGVNS. This CDR3 contains 14 residues. The CDR3 DNA reads as TGTGCCAGCAGCACCGGGACAGGGGGCTACGAGCAGTACTTC. Translating it yields CASSTGTGGYEQYF.

The V and J genes are TRBV4-3 and TRBJ1-5; TRBD1 agrees at 9 bases. The CDR3 is made up of 15 amino acids. The germline V gene has CDR1 LGHNA and CDR2 YSLEER. Trimming removed 3 bases from V and 7 bases from J; junction bases left unmatched: 7. This CDR3 reads CASSQGTGLRQPQHF. DNA for the CDR3: TGCGCCAGCAGCCAGGGGACAGGGTTAAGACAGCCCCAGCATTTT.

V and J are TRBV7-9 and TRBJ2-7; possible D gene TRBD1, 6 bases. This CDR3 region has 15 residues. Trimming took off 5 bases at V and 2 bases at J, with 16 bases between the two ends. CDR1 and CDR2 from the germline V gene are SEHNR and FQNEAQ (reference sequence). The CDR3 region is CASSPGTPIPYEQYF. Here the CDR3 DNA reads TGTGCCAGCAGCCCCGGGACACCCATCCCCTACGAGCAGTACTTC.

This chain uses TRBV7-9 with TRBJ2-1; 9 nucleotides align to TRBD1. The germline gives CDR1 SEHNR, CDR2 FQNEAQ (reference sequence). With 3 bases clipped from V and 2 bases from J, the junction kept 2 bases outside the gene matches. The CDR3 consists of 15 residues. The CDR3 DNA reads as TGTGCCAGCAGCTTTGGACAGGGGCCCTACAATGAGCAGTTCTTC. It translates to CASSFGQGPYNEQFF.

V is TRBV21-1 and J is TRBJ2-7; the DNA was not compared with TRBD1, the D call given in the table. TRBV21-1 is a pseudogene segment. This CDR3 region has 16 residues. CDR3 in amino acids: CASSKRRDRGTYEQYF. CDR3 sequence (DNA): TGTGCCAGCAGCAAAAGGAGGGACAGGGGCACCTACGAGCAGTACTTC.

This chain joins TRBV5-1 and TRBJ2-7; tentative D call: TRBD1 (5 bases). In germline, CDR1 is SGHRS, CDR2 YFSETQ. The CDR3 loop spans 14 amino acids. V lost 0 bases to trimming and J lost 0 bases, with 7 bases between them. The CDR3 coding sequence is TGCGCCAGCAGCTTGGGACAGAGCTCCTACGAGCAGTACTTC. Translation: CASSLGQSSYEQYF. Supplemented by reference TRBV5-1 and TRBJ2-7, the full variable domain reads KAGVTQTPRYLIKTRGQQVTLSCSPISGHRSVSWYQQTPGQGLQFLFEYFSETQRNKGNFPGRFSGRQFSNSRSEMNVSTLELGDSALYLCASSLGQSSYEQYFGPGTRLTVT.

The V and J genes are TRBV11-3 and TRBJ2-1; 9 nucleotides align to TRBD2. This CDR3 is built from 16 residues. V lost 5 bases to trimming and J lost 10 bases; unmatched junction nucleotides: 15. Germline V CDR1 and CDR2: SGHNT, YENEEA. In DNA, the CDR3 is TGTGCCAGCAGCCTGACCTTAGCGGGGGCCTCACGGGAGCAGTTCTTC. It yields the protein CASSLTLAGASREQFF.

This chain joins TRBV6-5 and TRBJ2-7, with a tentative D call TRBD1 (6 bases). CDR1 is MNHEY and CDR2 is SVGAGI in the germline V gene. The CDR3 contains 14 residues. The V end lost 6 bases, the J end lost 1 base, and 13 bases lay between the germline ends. The CDR3 is CASRNRVGSYEQYF. CDR3 DNA sequence: TGTGCCAGCAGGAACAGGGTAGGGTCCTACGAGCAGTACTTC.

The chain uses TRBV18 and TRBJ2-3; weak D call: TRBD1 (5 bases). Germline V gene sequence: CDR1 KGHSH, CDR2 LQKENI. V gave up 2 bases and J gave up 7 bases, with 16 bases separating them. This CDR3 spans 15 amino acids. The CDR3 reads CASSPIQAGVNTQYF. CDR3 coding DNA: TGTGCCAGCTCACCAATACAGGCAGGAGTAAATACGCAGTATTTT.

The chain recombines TRBV7-2 with TRBJ2-7; 9 positions agree with TRBD1. CDR1 and CDR2 (germline): SGHTA, FQGNSA. The V segment lost 3 bases and the J segment 1 base; nucleotides outside the gene matches: 1. The CDR3 has 14 amino acids. The CDR3 DNA follows: TGTGCCAGCAGCTTCGGGACAGGGTCCTACGAGCAGTACTTC. Amino acids: CASSFGTGSYEQYF.

This clone was observed a few times. The genes are TRBV7-9 and TRBJ2-1; 13 positions match TRBD2. Germline CDR1 SEHNR, CDR2 FQNEAQ (reference sequence). Trimming took 7 bases from V and 8 from J; bases not matched to a gene: 14. The length of the CDR3 is 17 residues. CDR3 protein: CASKSGLAGAGSDEQFF. The DNA of the CDR3 is TGTGCCAGCAAAAGTGGACTAGCGGGAGCCGGTTCCGATGAGCAGTTCTTC.

The rearrangement links TRBV7-9 to TRBJ2-7; D may be TRBD2 (7 bases). There are 14 residues in the CDR3. V lost 6 bases and J 2 bases, leaving 14 bases between the germline ends. Germline CDR1 reads SEHNR; CDR2 reads FQNEAQ (reference sequence). CDR3 DNA: TGTGCCAGCAGTAGGGGGGGGGTCACCTACGAGCAGTACTTC. This encodes CASSRGGVTYEQYF.

The J gene is TRBJ1-5, the V gene TRBV19, with D unclear. The CDR3 totals 15 residues. Trimming took 5 bases from V and 2 from J, leaving 13 bases between them. Germline lookup yields CDR1 LNHDA and CDR2 SQIVND (reference sequence). In DNA form, the CDR3 reads TGTGCCAGTAGTTCAGGAGGGTCCCGCAATCAGCCCCAGCATTTT. This translates into CASSSGGSRNQPQHF.

In its sample, this clone was seen once. The chain couples TRBV19 to TRBJ2-7, with 7 bases identical to TRBD2. The CDR3 consists of 13 residues. Germline CDR1 is LNHDA and CDR2 is SQIVND (reference sequence). After removal of 10 bases from V and 2 bases from J, the junction contained 8 bases not matched to a gene. CDR3 sequence: CATTGGGPYEQYF. The CDR3 DNA sequence: TGTGCCACGACTGGGGGGGGTCCCTACGAGCAGTACTTC.

J is TRBJ2-5 and V is TRBV6-1; D is perhaps TRBD2 (7 bases). The CDR3 is 15 residues long. V lost 1 base, J lost 1 base, and 10 bases lay in between. The germline V gene encodes CDR1 MNHNS and CDR2 SASEGT. The CDR3 region has the DNA TGTGCCAGCAGTGAAGGGGGGGGCTCCCAAGAGACCCAGTACTTC. This encodes CASSEGGGSQETQYF.

The rearrangement uses TRBV7-9 and TRBJ1-1; TRBD1 aligns across 7 bases. Germline loops: CDR1 SEHNR, CDR2 FQNEAQ (reference sequence). The CDR3 totals 15 residues. V lost 5 bases and J lost 3; bases outside the gene matches: 9. The CDR3 reads CASSPTTGVDTEAFF. In nucleotides, the CDR3 is TGTGCCAGCAGCCCCACCACAGGGGTCGACACTGAAGCTTTCTTT.